Sequencing of this T cell receptor (beta chain) was carried out in a study of blood T cell repertoires in COVID-19. Study as a whole: PBMCs, B-cell-depleted T cells, or T cells were the source of the cDNA or gDNA that made up the material.

CDR1 KGHDR and CDR2 SFDVKD come from the germline V gene. Trimming left V 6 bases short and J 8 bases short, with 13 bases between. The CDR3 runs to 13 residues. Here immunoSEQ multiplex PCR was the method, and the copy in TCRdb shows in-frame clones only, minus some. Of about 60,000 clones listed, around 75% were seen once; the top ten hold approximately 24%. What was sequenced was peripheral blood. The rearrangement links TRBV24-1 to TRBJ2-4; weak D call: TRBD1 (5 bases). This receptor was identified in a human donor in a cohort sampled during active COVID-19. The CDR3 is CATSLDSFDIQYF. CDR3 nucleotide sequence: TGTGCCACCAGTCTCGACAGTTTCGACATTCAGTACTTC.